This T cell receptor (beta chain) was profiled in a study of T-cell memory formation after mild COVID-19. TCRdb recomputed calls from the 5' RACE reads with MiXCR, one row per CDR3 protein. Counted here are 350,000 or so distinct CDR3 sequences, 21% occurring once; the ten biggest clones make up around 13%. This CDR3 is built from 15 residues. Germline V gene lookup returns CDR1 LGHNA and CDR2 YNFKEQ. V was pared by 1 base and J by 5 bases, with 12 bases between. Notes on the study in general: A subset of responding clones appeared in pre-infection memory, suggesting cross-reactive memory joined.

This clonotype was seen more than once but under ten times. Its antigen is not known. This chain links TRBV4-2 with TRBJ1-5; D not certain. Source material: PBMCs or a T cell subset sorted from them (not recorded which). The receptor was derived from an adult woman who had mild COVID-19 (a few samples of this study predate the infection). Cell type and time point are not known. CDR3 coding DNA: TGTGCCAGCAGCCAAGCGGTCAGTGGTCATCAGCCCCAGCATTTT. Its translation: CASSQAVSGHQPQHF.